This TCR beta chain is from a study of blood T cell repertoires in COVID-19. For the study at large: Sites across the United States, Italy and Spain contributed samples from acute and convalescent COVID-19. The analysed material was cDNA or gDNA that came from T cells, B-cell-depleted T cells, or PBMCs.

V lost 4 bases, J lost 5 bases, and 29 bases lay in between. Germline assignment: CDR1 MGHRA and CDR2 YSYEKL. The CDR3 has 19 amino acids. TCRdb's table, derived via immunoSEQ multiplex PCR, lists solely in-frame clones and lacks some. The table lists nearly 350,000 clones, about four fifths of them singletons. This TCR was recovered from a man under 40 with active or convalescent COVID-19. The chain links TRBV4-1 to TRBJ1-1, with D possibly being TRBD1 (6 bases). Input material: peripheral blood. The CDR3, as DNA: TGCGCCAGCAGCCTGACCCAGGGACACCCCGCGAGGGCTGTTACTGAAGCTTTCTTT. Amino acids: CASSLTQGHPARAVTEAFF.